Following are 27 T cell receptor beta chains from one sample sequenced in a study of T cells expressing NK-cell markers. Each CDR3 protein gets one entry in TCRdb, which reprocessed the 5' RACE reads and gives no DNA. This table holds some 280,000 distinct CDR3 sequences. The sample comprised blood T cells: a sorted CD56 or NKG2C T cell subset, CD4+ or CD8+ T cells, or bulk PBMC T cells (not recorded which). Receptors originate from a man aged 18 to 30 in good health.

The genes are TRBV5-1 and TRBJ2-1; without DNA, the TCRdb call of TRBD2 cannot be checked. Looked up from germline, CDR1 is SGHRS and CDR2 is YFSETQ. The CDR3 loop spans 16 amino acids. The CDR3 spells CASSLSYPGGPGEQFF.

The chain links TRBV30 to TRBJ1-3; checking the TCRdb D call of TRBD1 is not possible without DNA. The CDR3 length is 13 residues. Germline assignment: CDR1 GTSNPN and CDR2 SVGIG (reference sequence). The CDR3 is CAWNGNPGNTIYF.

The J gene is TRBJ2-7, the V gene TRBV28; the D call of TRBD2 rests on TCRdb alone, since no DNA is present to check it. Germline CDR1 MDHEN, CDR2 SYDVKM. There are 14 residues in the CDR3. CDR3 residues: CASGETSGTYEQYF.

V gene TRBV20-1 combines with J gene TRBJ1-5. The CDR3 extends over 18 amino acids. The germline V gene has CDR1 DFQATT and CDR2 SNEGSKA (reference sequence). Here the CDR3 reads CSARALGDLSDSNQPQHF.

J is TRBJ2-1 and V is TRBV2; lacking DNA, the TRBD1 call made by TCRdb goes unchecked. The V gene's germline CDR1 is SNHLY and CDR2 FYNNEI. The CDR3 loop spans 12 amino acids. The CDR3 reads CASSDSGTTQFF.

The chain has TRBV28 and TRBJ1-6; TCRdb's D call of TRBD1 is untestable without DNA. This CDR3 region has 14 residues. The germline V gene encodes CDR1 MDHEN and CDR2 SYDVKM. The CDR3 here is CASSRGTGGSPLHF.

This chain joins TRBV7-2 and TRBJ1-5. This CDR3 has 11 amino acids. The germline CDR1 and CDR2 sequences are SGHTA and FQGNSA. CDR3 residues: CAVGGTQPQHF.

The J gene is TRBJ1-5, the V gene TRBV20-1; checking the TCRdb D call of TRBD1 is not possible without DNA. Germline V gene lookup returns CDR1 DFQATT and CDR2 SNEGSKA (reference sequence). This CDR3 contains 16 residues. The CDR3 sequence: CSVHLTGTGGHQPQHF.

The CDR3 is CSARDRRRRYEQYF. The chain has TRBV20-1 and TRBJ2-7. Per the germline V gene, CDR1 is DFQATT and CDR2 is SNEGSKA (reference sequence). The CDR3 is 14 amino acids.

The chain has TRBV28 and TRBJ1-5; TCRdb's D call, TRBD1, is unchecked because there is no DNA. The CDR3 extends over 14 amino acids. The germline V gene encodes CDR1 MDHEN and CDR2 SYDVKM. CDR3 in amino acids: CASYRRDRGQPQHF.

This chain connects TRBV30 to TRBJ2-1. The CDR3 loop spans 14 amino acids. Germline values: CDR1 GTSNPN, CDR2 SVGIG (reference sequence). CDR3 sequence reads: CAWSGRSKANEQFF. Full variable domain (missing parts from reference TRBV30 and TRBJ2-1): SQTIHQWPATLVQPVGSPLSLECTVEGTSNPNLYWYRQAAGRGLQLLFYSVGIGQISSEVPQNLSASRPQDRQFILSSKKLLLSDSGFYLCAWSGRSKANEQFFGPGTRLTVL.

This chain connects TRBV5-8 to TRBJ2-5; the TCRdb call, TRBD1, lacks DNA for checking. Germline V gives CDR1 SGHTS, CDR2 YDEGEE. The length of the CDR3 is 16 residues. This CDR3 reads CASSFPVRQGEETQYF.

The chain links TRBV5-1 to TRBJ2-7. Germline CDR1 is SGHRS and CDR2 is YFSETQ. This CDR3 is 15 amino acids long. The CDR3 protein is CASSLDGGRSGEQYF.

This sequence joins TRBV7-9 and TRBJ2-7. CDR1 is SEHNR, CDR2 FQNEAQ, per germline (reference sequence). This CDR3 region has 16 residues. CDR3 region: CASSLGSVGSRYEQYF.

The chain joins TRBV7-8 to TRBJ2-1; without DNA, the TCRdb call of TRBD1 cannot be checked. The CDR3 length is 18 residues. Germline lookup yields CDR1 SGHVS and CDR2 FQNEAQ. This CDR3 reads CASSLGSLGTGTDNEQFF.

The V call is TRBV18, the J call TRBJ2-5; TCRdb's D call, TRBD1, is unchecked because there is no DNA. The germline CDR1 and CDR2 sequences are KGHSH and LQKENI. The CDR3 spans 15 residues. The CDR3: CASSRPPGRQETQYF. Supplemented by reference TRBV18 and TRBJ2-5, the full variable domain reads NAGVMQNPRHLVRRRGQEARLRCSPMKGHSHVYWYRQLPEEGLKFMVYLQKENIIDESGMPKERFSAEFPKEGPSILRIQQVVRGDSAAYFCASSRPPGRQETQYFGPGTRLLVL.

The chain recombines TRBV12-3 or TRBV12-4 with TRBJ2-1; TCRdb lists TRBD2, though no DNA is available to test this call. This CDR3 has 14 amino acids. This CDR3 is CASNVLAGVDEQFF.

This chain connects TRBV18 to TRBJ1-1. This CDR3 has 15 residues. In germline, CDR1 is KGHSH, CDR2 LQKENI. CDR3 residues: CASSRPEDLNTEAFF.

V is TRBV11-2 and J is TRBJ2-1; TCRdb indicates TRBD2, and absent DNA this call remains unverified. Germline values: CDR1 SGHAT, CDR2 FQNNGV. CDR3 size: 12 residues. The CDR3 reads CASSRDGGTQFF.

The chain is built from TRBV29-1 and TRBJ2-1; TCRdb's assignment of TRBD1 cannot be checked, as there is no DNA. The CDR3 has 15 residues. CDR1 is SQVTM and CDR2 is ANQGSEA in the germline V gene. CDR3 sequence: CSVQTGGSTMAEQFF.

The chain is built from TRBV2 and TRBJ2-2; TCRdb indicates TRBD1, and absent DNA this call remains unverified. This CDR3 contains 15 residues. In germline, CDR1 is SNHLY, CDR2 FYNNEI. The CDR3 spells CASSKKGPRSGELFF.

CDR3 protein: CATSRGRQETQYF. The gene calls are TRBV15 and TRBJ2-5. From germline, CDR1 is LNHNV and CDR2 YYDKDF (reference sequence). The CDR3 runs 13 residues.

The CDR3 loop is CASSQGLSGTEAFF. The chain uses TRBV3-1 and TRBJ1-1. The CDR3 has 14 residues. Germline CDR1 and CDR2: LGHDT and YNNKEL (reference sequence).

This CDR3 reads CAIQRERLETQYF. The chain combines TRBV10-3 with TRBJ2-5; TCRdb gives TRBD2 as the D gene, but with no DNA this cannot be confirmed. The CDR3 runs to 13 residues. Germline V lookup: CDR1 ENHRY, CDR2 SYGVKD.

This chain links TRBV24-1 with TRBJ2-4; TCRdb selects TRBD1, and the lack of DNA leaves this call unchecked. The CDR3 has 14 residues. Per germline, CDR1 KGHDR and CDR2 SFDVKD. The chain's CDR3 is CATRQGAVENIQYF.

The chain links TRBV6-5 to TRBJ1-1; TCRdb reports TRBD1, a call that lacks DNA to check it against. Germline V gene lookup returns CDR1 MNHEY and CDR2 SVGAGI. The CDR3 has 16 residues. The CDR3 protein is CASSYVTGTGLGKAFF.

The chain links TRBV30 to TRBJ2-7. Germline V gene data show CDR1 as GTSNPN and CDR2 as SVGIG (reference sequence). This CDR3 contains 11 residues. CDR3 amino acids: CAVDYRYEQYF. The full variable domain, rest sourced from reference TRBV30 and TRBJ2-7, is SQTIHQWPATLVQPVGSPLSLECTVEGTSNPNLYWYRQAAGRGLQLLFYSVGIGQISSEVPQNLSASRPQDRQFILSSKKLLLSDSGFYLCAVDYRYEQYFGPGTRLTVT.